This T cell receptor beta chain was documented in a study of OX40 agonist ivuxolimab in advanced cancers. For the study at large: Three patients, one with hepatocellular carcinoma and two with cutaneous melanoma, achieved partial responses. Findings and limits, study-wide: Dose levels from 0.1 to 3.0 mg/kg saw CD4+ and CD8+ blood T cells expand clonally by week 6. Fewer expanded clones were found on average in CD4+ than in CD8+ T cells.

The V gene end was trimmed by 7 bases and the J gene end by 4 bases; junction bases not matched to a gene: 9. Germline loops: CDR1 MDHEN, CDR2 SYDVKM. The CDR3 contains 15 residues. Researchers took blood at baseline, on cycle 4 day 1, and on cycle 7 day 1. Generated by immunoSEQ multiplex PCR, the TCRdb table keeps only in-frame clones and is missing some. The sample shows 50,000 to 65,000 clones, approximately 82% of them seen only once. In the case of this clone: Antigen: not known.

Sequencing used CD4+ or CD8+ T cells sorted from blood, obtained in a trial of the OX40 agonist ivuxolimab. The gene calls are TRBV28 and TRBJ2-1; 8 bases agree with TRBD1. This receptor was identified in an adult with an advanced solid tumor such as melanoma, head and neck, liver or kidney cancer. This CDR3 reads CASTSGTGRYNEQFF. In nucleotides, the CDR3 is TGTGCCAGCACCTCAGGGACAGGAAGGTACAATGAGCAGTTCTTC.